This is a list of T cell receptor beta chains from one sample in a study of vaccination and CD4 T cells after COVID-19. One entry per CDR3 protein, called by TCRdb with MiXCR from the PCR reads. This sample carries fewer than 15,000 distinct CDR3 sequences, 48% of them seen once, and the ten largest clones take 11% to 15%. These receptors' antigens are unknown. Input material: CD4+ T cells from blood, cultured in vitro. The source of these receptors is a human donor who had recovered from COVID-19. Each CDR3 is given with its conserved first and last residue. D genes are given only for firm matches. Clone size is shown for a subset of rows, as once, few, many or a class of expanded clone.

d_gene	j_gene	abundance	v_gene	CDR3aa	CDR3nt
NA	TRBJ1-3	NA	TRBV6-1	CASNRVRNTIYF	TGTGCCAGCAATAGAGTGAGAAACACCATATATTTT
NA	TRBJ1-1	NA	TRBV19	CASSIGHRARATEAFF	TGTGCCAGTAGTATAGGGCACAGGGCCAGGGCCACTGAAGCTTTCTTT
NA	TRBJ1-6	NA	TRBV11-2	CASSLRADFRRNSPLHF	TGTGCCAGCAGCTTACGGGCGGACTTCAGGAGAAATTCACCCCTCCACTTT
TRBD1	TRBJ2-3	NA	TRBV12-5	CASHRTGGLDTQYF	TGTGCTAGCCACAGGACAGGGGGATTAGATACGCAGTATTTT
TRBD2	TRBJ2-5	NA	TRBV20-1	CSAKASGSTETQYF	TGCAGTGCTAAAGCTAGCGGGAGTACGGAGACCCAGTACTTC
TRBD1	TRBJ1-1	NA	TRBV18	CASTTGQDTEAFF	TGTGCCAGCACCACCGGACAGGACACTGAAGCTTTCTTT
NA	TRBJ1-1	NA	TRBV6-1	CASSQTTGIAEAFF	TGTGCCAGCAGTCAGACCACAGGGATCGCTGAAGCTTTCTTT
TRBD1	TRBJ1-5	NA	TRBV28	CASSRGQGLGSIDQPQHF	TGTGCCAGCAGCCGCGGACAGGGTCTGGGATCGATCGATCAGCCCCAGCATTTT
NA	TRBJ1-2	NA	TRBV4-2	CASSQDQSTDNYGYTF	TGTGCCAGCAGCCAAGATCAAAGCACTGACAACTATGGCTACACCTTC
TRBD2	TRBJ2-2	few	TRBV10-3	CAISESGLAENTGELFF	TGTGCCATCAGTGAGTCGGGACTAGCGGAGAACACCGGGGAGCTGTTTTTT
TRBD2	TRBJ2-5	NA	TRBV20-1	CSARGWTTSGGQETQYF	TGCAGTGCTAGGGGTTGGACGACTAGCGGGGGCCAAGAGACCCAGTACTTC
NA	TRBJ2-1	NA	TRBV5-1	CASSSQPTTGNNEQFF	TGCGCCAGCAGCTCCCAGCCGACTACCGGAAACAATGAGCAGTTCTTC
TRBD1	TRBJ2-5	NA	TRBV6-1	CASRRTGGPQETQYF	TGTGCCAGCAGAAGGACAGGGGGCCCTCAAGAGACCCAGTACTTC
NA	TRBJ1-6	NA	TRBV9	CASSVNVESNSPLHF	TGTGCCAGCAGCGTAAACGTGGAGTCCAATTCACCCCTCCACTTT
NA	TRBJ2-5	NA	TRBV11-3	CASSLDGWGETQYF	TGTGCCAGCAGCTTAGACGGTTGGGGGGAGACCCAGTACTTC
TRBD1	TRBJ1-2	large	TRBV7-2	CASSSPPGGLDYGYTF	TGTGCCAGCAGCTCGCCTCCAGGGGGTCTGGACTATGGCTACACCTTC
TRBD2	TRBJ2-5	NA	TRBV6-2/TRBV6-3	CASSYSATSGWGQETQYF	TGTGCCAGCAGTTACTCAGCGACTAGCGGGTGGGGTCAAGAGACCCAGTACTTC
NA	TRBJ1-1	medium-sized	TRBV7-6	CASSVRGQNTEAFF	TGTGCCAGCAGCGTCCGGGGACAGAACACTGAAGCTTTCTTT
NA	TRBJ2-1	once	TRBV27	CASSPLVGAGYNEQFF	TGTGCCAGCAGTCCCCTAGTGGGCGCGGGTTACAATGAGCAGTTCTTC
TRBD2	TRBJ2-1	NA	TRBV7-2	CASSRTGTSGGEQFF	TGTGCCAGCAGCCGGACCGGGACTAGCGGGGGGGAGCAGTTCTTC
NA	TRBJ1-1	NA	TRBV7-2	CASSSTPNTEAFF	TGTGCCAGCAGCTCGACACCCAACACTGAAGCTTTCTTT
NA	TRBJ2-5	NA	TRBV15	CATSPGGVPETQYF	TGTGCCACCAGCCCTGGGGGAGTCCCAGAGACCCAGTACTTC
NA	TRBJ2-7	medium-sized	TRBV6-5	CASSSREGYEQYF	TGTGCCAGCAGTTCTCGGGAAGGCTACGAGCAGTACTTC
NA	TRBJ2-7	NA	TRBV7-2	CASSQDPGGAYEQYF	TGTGCCAGCAGCCAGGACCCAGGGGGGGCCTACGAGCAGTACTTC
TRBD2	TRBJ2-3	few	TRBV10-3	CAIRTSGSTDTQYF	TGTGCCATCAGGACTAGCGGGAGCACAGATACGCAGTATTTT
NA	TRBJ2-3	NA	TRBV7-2	CASSLESGYTDTQYF	TGTGCCAGCAGCTTAGAGAGCGGATACACAGATACGCAGTATTTT
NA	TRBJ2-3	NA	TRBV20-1	CSALRADTQYF	TGCAGTGCTCTTCGGGCAGATACGCAGTATTTT
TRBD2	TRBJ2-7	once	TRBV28	CASSFGLAGLTYEQYF	TGTGCCAGCAGTTTTGGGCTAGCGGGACTTACCTACGAGCAGTACTTC
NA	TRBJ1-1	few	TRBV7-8	CASSSSMNTEAFF	TGTGCCAGCAGCTCGTCCATGAACACTGAAGCTTTCTTT